One sample yielded the 9 T cell receptor beta chains listed below, sequenced in a study of blood T cell repertoires in COVID-19. TCRdb keeps only in-frame clones here, not all; method: immunoSEQ multiplex PCR. The sample has about 140,000 clones; about 85% are singletons. Sequencing input: peripheral blood. The receptors derive from a human donor with COVID-19, enrolled during active disease. The donor label of this sample is uncertain.

The chain is built from TRBV19 and TRBJ2-7; weak D call: TRBD1 (6 bases). CDR1 LNHDA and CDR2 SQIVND come from the germline V gene (reference sequence). V was shortened by 2 bases and J by 3 bases, with 14 bases between the two germline ends. This CDR3 is 15 amino acids long. The CDR3 bases are TGTGCCAGTAGTATAACGGACAGTTCCAGCTACGAGCAGTACTTC. It is translated as CASSITDSSSYEQYF.

The chain links TRBV27 to TRBJ2-5, with 10 bases matching TRBD1. Germline values: CDR1 MNHEY, CDR2 SMNVEV (reference sequence). Unmatched junction bases numbered 10, after V lost 6 bases and J lost 9 bases. CDR3 size: 14 residues. The CDR3 loop reads CASRKDRGNVAQYF. The CDR3 DNA reads TGTGCCAGCAGAAAGGACAGGGGGAATGTGGCCCAGTACTTC.

This clone has a single count. This chain uses TRBV7-8 with TRBJ2-7; possible D gene TRBD1, 5 bases. V was pared by 5 bases and J by 4 bases, with 12 bases between. CDR3 length: 13 amino acids. Germline lookup yields CDR1 SGHVS and CDR2 FQNEAQ. This chain's CDR3 is CASSPDQGYEQYF. The DNA for the CDR3 is TGTGCCAGCAGCCCGGATCAGGGATACGAGCAGTACTTC. The entire variable domain, with the rest obtained from reference TRBV7-8 and TRBJ2-7, is as follows: GAGVSQSPRYKVAKRGQDVALRCDPISGHVSLFWYQQALGQGPEFLTYFQNEAQLDKSGLPSDRFFAERPEGSVSTLKIQRTQQEDSAVYLCASSPDQGYEQYFGPGTRLTVT.

The chain combines TRBV11-2 with TRBJ1-2; D is perhaps TRBD1 (5 bases). Looked up from germline, CDR1 is SGHAT and CDR2 is FQNNGV. The CDR3 has 13 amino acids. Between the trimmed V and J ends, which lost 1 base and 4 bases, there was a span of 7 bases. The CDR3 region is CASSLVTVYGYTF. CDR3 nucleotide sequence: TGTGCCAGCAGCTTAGTGACAGTCTATGGCTACACCTTC.

This clone appeared a single time. This chain joins TRBV6-5 and TRBJ2-3, with 10 bases fitting TRBD1. V lost 6 bases to trimming and J lost 6 bases; unmatched junction nucleotides: 6. This CDR3 is 14 amino acids long. Germline CDR1 and CDR2: MNHEY and SVGAGI. The CDR3 spells CASSYGQGVDTQYF. CDR3 in DNA: TGTGCCAGCAGCTACGGACAGGGGGTTGATACGCAGTATTTT.

The chain is built from TRBV5-1 and TRBJ2-1; 10 bases align to TRBD2. After removal of 6 bases from V and 8 bases from J, the junction contained 5 bases not matched to a gene. The CDR3 covers 13 residues. Germline CDR1 is SGHRS and CDR2 is YFSETQ. The CDR3 loop reads CASNRLAGDEQFF. CDR3 coding DNA: TGCGCCAGCAACAGACTAGCGGGTGATGAGCAGTTCTTC.

V is TRBV5-1 and J is TRBJ2-1; D uncertain. The V gene lost 0 bases and the J gene lost 5 bases, with 9 bases spanning the gap. The CDR3 covers 14 residues. Looked up from germline, CDR1 is SGHRS and CDR2 is YFSETQ. Here the CDR3 DNA reads TGCGCCAGCAGCTTGGCCGGGTCCCACAATGAGCAGTTCTTC. Residues: CASSLAGSHNEQFF.

The chain uses TRBV5-1 and TRBJ1-6, with D perhaps matching TRBD1 (5 bases). This CDR3 is 14 amino acids long. Germline V gives CDR1 SGHRS, CDR2 YFSETQ. V was shortened by 4 bases and J by 7 bases, with 12 bases between the two germline ends. The CDR3 bases are TGCGCCAGCAGCCCTGGGGCCGCAAATTCACCCCTCCACTTT. Its translation: CASSPGAANSPLHF.

V usage is TRBV5-5 and J usage is TRBJ1-4, with D possibly being TRBD1 (6 bases). Germline V gene data show CDR1 as SGHKS and CDR2 as YYEKEE (reference sequence). This CDR3 has 14 amino acids. V shed 0 bases and J shed 8 bases, with 11 bases lying between them. The CDR3 coding sequence is TGTGCCAGCAGCTTGGGGGGGCCTGGGGAAAAACTGTTTTTT. Translation gives CASSLGGPGEKLFF.